The clone carrying this TCR beta chain was observed at least ten times. Its target is not known. The data derive from a study of T-cell reconstitution after alpha-beta-depleted transplantation in children. Overall study findings and caveats: About two months after transplant, alpha-beta T cells reportedly came from several hundred expanded graft clones. After transplant, high TCRbeta diversity at day 60 in some patients arose from surviving recipient T cells and thymic progenitors.

Unique molecular identifiers were used to barcode this TCRbeta library. One entry per CDR3 protein results from TCRdb running MiXCR on the PCR reads. In the table there are hundreds of thousands of distinct CDR3 sequences, around 7.5% of which are singletons. This CDR3 is 13 amino acids long. V lost 6 bases and J 2 bases, leaving 8 bases between the germline ends. CDR1 is LNHNV, CDR2 YYDKDF, per germline (reference sequence). Here the sequenced sample was PBMCs, mostly from graft donor cells, taken 180 days after TCRalphabeta/CD19-depleted stem cell transplant. This clonotype originated in a male patient younger than 18 who had a stem cell transplant for acute lymphoblastic leukemia, so the T cells may come from the graft donor. This rearrangement joins TRBV15 to TRBJ1-3; D uncertain. The CDR3 loop is CATSQVAGNTIYF. The CDR3 region has the DNA TGTGCCACCAGTCAGGTAGCTGGAAACACCATATATTTT.